In this sample, the clone carrying this TCR beta chain turned up many times. This sample was taken from a study of identical twins. TCRdb passed the 5' RACE reads through MiXCR, listing each CDR3 protein once. The table has about 1.7 million distinct CDR3 sequences, about 32% seen once; the top ten hold more than 0.25%. The sequenced material came from cord blood. The TCR comes from a newborn girl in good health.

CDR3 in amino acids: CASSFSGLFYEQYF. In DNA, the CDR3 is TGTGCCAGCAGTTTTTCAGGACTTTTCTACGAGCAGTACTTC. The genes are TRBV28 and TRBJ2-7; TRBD2 might be the D (5 bases). The CDR3 is 14 amino acids. V was pared by 3 bases and J by 3 bases, with 12 bases between. Germline CDR1 reads MDHEN; CDR2 reads SYDVKM.